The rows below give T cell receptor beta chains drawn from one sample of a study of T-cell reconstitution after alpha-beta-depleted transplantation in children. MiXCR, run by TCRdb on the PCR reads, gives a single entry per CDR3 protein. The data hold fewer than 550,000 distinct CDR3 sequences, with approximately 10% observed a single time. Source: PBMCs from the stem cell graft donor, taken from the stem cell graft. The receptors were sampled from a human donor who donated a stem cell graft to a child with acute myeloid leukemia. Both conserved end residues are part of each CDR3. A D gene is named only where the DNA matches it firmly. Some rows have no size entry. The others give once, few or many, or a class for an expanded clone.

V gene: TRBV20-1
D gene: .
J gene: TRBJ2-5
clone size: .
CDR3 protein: CSARATRTQETQYF
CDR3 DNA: TGCAGTGCTAGAGCGACTAGGACCCAAGAGACCCAGTACTTC

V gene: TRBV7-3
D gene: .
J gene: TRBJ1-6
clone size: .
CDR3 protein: CASSQESNNSPLHF
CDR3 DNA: TGTGCCAGCAGCCAAGAGTCGAATAATTCACCCCTCCACTTT

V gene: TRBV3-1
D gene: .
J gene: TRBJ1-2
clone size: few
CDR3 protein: CASSQGSTGGYGYTF
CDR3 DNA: TGTGCCAGCAGCCAAGGGTCAACAGGAGGCTATGGCTACACCTTC

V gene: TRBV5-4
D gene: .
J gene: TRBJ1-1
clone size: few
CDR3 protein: CASSLKGRGGVEAFF
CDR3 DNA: TGTGCCAGCAGCTTGAAGGGCCGGGGGGGTGTTGAAGCTTTCTTT

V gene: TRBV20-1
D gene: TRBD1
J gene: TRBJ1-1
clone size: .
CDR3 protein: CSARGPNTEAFF
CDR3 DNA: TGCAGTGCCAGGGGGCCCAACACTGAAGCTTTCTTT

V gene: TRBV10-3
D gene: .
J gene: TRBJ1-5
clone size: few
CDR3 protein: CATAWDYSNQPQHF
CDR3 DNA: TGTGCCACCGCTTGGGATTATAGCAATCAGCCCCAGCATTTT

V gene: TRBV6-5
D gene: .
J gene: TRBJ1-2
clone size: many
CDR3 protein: CASSYAGQSNYGYTF
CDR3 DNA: TGTGCCAGCAGTTACGCAGGACAGTCTAACTATGGCTACACCTTC

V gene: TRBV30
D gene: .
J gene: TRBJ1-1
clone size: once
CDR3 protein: CAWSGLLGVTEAFF
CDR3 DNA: TGTGCCTGGAGTGGTCTTCTGGGGGTCACTGAAGCTTTCTTT

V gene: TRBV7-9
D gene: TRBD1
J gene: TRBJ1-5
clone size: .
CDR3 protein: CASSLAGTDNQPQHF
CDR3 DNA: TGTGCCAGCAGCTTAGCCGGGACAGACAATCAGCCCCAGCATTTT

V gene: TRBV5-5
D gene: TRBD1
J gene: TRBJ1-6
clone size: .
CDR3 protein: CASSLKQGNSPLHF
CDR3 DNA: TGTGCCAGCAGCTTAAAACAGGGGAATTCACCCCTCCACTTT

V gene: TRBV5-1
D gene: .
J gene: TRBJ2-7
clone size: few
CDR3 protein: CASNLGSAVYEQYF
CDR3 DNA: TGCGCCAGTAACTTGGGCAGTGCGGTCTACGAGCAGTACTTC

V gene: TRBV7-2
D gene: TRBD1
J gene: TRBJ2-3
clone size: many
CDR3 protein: CASSFPGQTHTDTQYF
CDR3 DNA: TGTGCCAGCAGCTTTCCGGGACAGACCCACACAGATACGCAGTATTTT

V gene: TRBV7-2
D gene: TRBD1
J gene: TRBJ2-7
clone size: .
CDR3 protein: CASSVDRDRYEQYF
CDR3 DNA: TGTGCCAGCAGCGTGGACAGGGACCGCTACGAGCAGTACTTC

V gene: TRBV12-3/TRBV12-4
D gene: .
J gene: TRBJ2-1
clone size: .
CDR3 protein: CASSLRQENEQFF
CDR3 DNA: TGTGCCAGCAGTCTCAGACAGGAAAATGAGCAGTTCTTC

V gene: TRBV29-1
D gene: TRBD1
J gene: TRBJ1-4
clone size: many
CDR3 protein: CSVEDPGQGGEKLFF
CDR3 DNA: TGCAGCGTTGAGGACCCGGGACAGGGGGGAGAAAAACTGTTTTTT

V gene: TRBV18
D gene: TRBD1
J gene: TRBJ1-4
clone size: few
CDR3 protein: CASSPGQQNEKLFF
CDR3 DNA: TGTGCCAGCTCCCCGGGACAGCAAAATGAAAAACTGTTTTTT

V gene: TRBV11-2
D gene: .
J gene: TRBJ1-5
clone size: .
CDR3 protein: CASSLRRGRGNQPQHF
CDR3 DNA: TGTGCCAGCAGCCTTAGAAGGGGGAGAGGCAATCAGCCCCAGCATTTT

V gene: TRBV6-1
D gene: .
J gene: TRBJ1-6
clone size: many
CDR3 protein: CASSRQGPPSSYNSPLHF
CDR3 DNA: TGTGCCAGCAGTCGTCAGGGCCCCCCAAGCTCCTATAATTCACCCCTCCACTTT

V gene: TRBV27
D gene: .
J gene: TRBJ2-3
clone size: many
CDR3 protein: CASSSEIGGEPQYF
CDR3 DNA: TGTGCCAGCAGTTCCGAGATAGGAGGGGAGCCGCAGTATTTT

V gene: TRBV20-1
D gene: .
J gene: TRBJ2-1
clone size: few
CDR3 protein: CSAARDFANEQFF
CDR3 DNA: TGCAGTGCTGCTCGGGACTTCGCCAATGAGCAGTTCTTC

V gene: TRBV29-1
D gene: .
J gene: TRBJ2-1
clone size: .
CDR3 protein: CSVEDPWDGYNEQFF
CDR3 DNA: TGCAGCGTTGAAGATCCCTGGGACGGTTACAATGAGCAGTTCTTC

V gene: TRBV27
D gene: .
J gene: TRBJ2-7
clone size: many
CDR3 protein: CASSLVDRAYEQYF
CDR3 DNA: TGTGCCAGCAGTTTGGTTGACAGAGCCTACGAGCAGTACTTC

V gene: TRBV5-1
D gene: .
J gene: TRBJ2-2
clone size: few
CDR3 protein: CASSGQDTGELFF
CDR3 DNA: TGCGCCAGCAGCGGTCAAGACACCGGGGAGCTGTTTTTT

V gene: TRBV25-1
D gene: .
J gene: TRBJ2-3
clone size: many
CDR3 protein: CASTLSGVSTDTQYF
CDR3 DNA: TGTGCCAGCACCCTTTCAGGGGTTTCGACAGATACGCAGTATTTT

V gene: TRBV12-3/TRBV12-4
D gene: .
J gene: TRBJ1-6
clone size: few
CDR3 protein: CASSLLGHDNSPLHF
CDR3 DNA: TGTGCCAGCAGTTTACTGGGACATGATAATTCACCCCTCCACTTT

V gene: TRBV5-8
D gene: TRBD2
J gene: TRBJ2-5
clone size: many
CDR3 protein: CASRGRGGLETQYF
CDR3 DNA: TGTGCCAGCAGAGGGCGGGGGGGCCTGGAGACCCAGTACTTC

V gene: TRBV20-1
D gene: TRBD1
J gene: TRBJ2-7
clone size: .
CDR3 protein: CSASLPIVQGKYEQYF
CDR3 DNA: TGCAGTGCTAGTCTGCCCATCGTACAGGGGAAGTACGAGCAGTACTTC

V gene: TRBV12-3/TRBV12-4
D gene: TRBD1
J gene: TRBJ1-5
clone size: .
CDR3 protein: CASSPDRGAQPQHF
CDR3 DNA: TGTGCCAGCAGTCCCGACAGGGGGGCGCAGCCCCAGCATTTT

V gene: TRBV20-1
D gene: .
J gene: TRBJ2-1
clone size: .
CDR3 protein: CSTSSYNEQFF
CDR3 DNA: TGCAGTACCTCCAGCTACAATGAGCAGTTCTTC

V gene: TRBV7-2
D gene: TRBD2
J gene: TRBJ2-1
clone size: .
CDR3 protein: CASRSPGTGGPGEQFF
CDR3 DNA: TGTGCCAGCAGGTCCCCGGGAACGGGAGGGCCGGGAGAGCAGTTCTTC

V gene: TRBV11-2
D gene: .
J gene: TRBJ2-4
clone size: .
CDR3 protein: CASSPPQGLAKNIQYF
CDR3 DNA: TGTGCCAGCAGCCCACCGCAGGGATTAGCCAAAAACATTCAGTACTTC

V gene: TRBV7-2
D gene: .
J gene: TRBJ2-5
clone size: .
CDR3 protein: CASSLGAGKYETQYF
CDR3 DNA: TGTGCCAGCAGCTTAGGCGCAGGGAAGTACGAGACCCAGTACTTC